One T cell receptor beta chain is described in this entry. These data originate in a study of shared clonotypes between healthy human individuals. Study background: Per donor, CD8 memory used one plate, CD8 naive used two, CD4 memory used three and CD4 naive used three.

Libraries were prepared by immunoSEQ multiplex PCR; TCRdb keeps only in-frame clonotypes and omits some of them. The table includes around 940,000 clones, 70% to 85% detected once. The TCR was taken from a man between 18 and 35 years old in good health. Sequenced input: memory CD4+ T cells sorted from blood. Subset described: CD45RA-negative fraction.

Here the CDR3 reads CAWQGGYQETQYF. The CDR3 coding sequence is TGTGCCTGGCAGGGGGGGTACCAAGAGACCCAGTACTTC. The chain recombines TRBV30 with TRBJ2-5, with D perhaps TRBD1 or TRBD2 (7 bases each). In germline, CDR1 is GTSNPN, CDR2 SVGIG (reference sequence). V was shortened by 5 bases and J by 0 bases, with 10 bases between the two germline ends. The CDR3 contains 13 residues.